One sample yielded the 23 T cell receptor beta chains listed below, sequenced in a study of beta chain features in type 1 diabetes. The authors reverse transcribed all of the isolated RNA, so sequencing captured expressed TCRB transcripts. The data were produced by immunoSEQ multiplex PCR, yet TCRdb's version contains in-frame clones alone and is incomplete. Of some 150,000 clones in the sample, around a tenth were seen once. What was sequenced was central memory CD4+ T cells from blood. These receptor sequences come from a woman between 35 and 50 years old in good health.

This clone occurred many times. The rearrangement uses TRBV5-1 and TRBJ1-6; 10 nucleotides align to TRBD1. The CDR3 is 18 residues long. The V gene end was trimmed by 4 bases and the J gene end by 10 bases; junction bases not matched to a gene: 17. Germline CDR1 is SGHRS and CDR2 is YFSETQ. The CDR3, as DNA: TGCGCCAGCAGCCTCGGGGACAGGGGCCCAATTGGGGGGTCACCCCTCCACTTT. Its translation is CASSLGDRGPIGGSPLHF.

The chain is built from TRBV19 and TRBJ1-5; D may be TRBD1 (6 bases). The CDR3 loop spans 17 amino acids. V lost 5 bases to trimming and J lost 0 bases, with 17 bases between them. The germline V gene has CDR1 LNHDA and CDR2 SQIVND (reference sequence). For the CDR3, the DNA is TGTGCCAGTAGTGCAAGAGGACAGACTTATAGCAATCAGCCCCAGCATTTT. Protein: CASSARGQTYSNQPQHF.

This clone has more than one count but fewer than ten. The CDR3 loop is CASSGLAGGRTTDTQYF. Written as DNA, the CDR3 is TGTGCCAGCAGCGGACTAGCGGGGGGGCGAACCACAGATACGCAGTATTTT. The chain recombines TRBV5-4 with TRBJ2-3; 15 nucleotides agree with TRBD2. CDR1 SGHNT and CDR2 YYREEE come from the germline V gene (reference sequence). J gave up 2 bases and V 4 bases, and 5 bases lay outside the gene matches. This CDR3 spans 17 amino acids.

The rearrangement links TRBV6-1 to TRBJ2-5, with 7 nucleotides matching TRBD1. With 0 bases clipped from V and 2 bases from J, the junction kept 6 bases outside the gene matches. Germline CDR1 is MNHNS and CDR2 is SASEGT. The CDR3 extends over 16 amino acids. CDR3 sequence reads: CASSEASPGQQETQYF. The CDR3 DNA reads TGTGCCAGCAGTGAAGCGTCTCCGGGACAGCAAGAGACCCAGTACTTC.

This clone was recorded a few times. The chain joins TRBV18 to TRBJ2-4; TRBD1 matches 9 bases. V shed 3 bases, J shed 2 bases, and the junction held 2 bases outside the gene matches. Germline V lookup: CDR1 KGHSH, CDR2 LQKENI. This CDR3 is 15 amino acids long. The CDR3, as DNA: TGTGCCAGCTCACCCGGACAGGGGTCCAAAAACATTCAGTACTTC. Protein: CASSPGQGSKNIQYF.

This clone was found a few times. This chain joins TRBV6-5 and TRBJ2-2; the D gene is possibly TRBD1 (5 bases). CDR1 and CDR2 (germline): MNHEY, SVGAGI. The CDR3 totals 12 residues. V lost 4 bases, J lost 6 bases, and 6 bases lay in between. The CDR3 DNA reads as TGTGCCAGCAGTTTACAGGCCGGGGAGCTGTTTTTT. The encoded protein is CASSLQAGELFF.

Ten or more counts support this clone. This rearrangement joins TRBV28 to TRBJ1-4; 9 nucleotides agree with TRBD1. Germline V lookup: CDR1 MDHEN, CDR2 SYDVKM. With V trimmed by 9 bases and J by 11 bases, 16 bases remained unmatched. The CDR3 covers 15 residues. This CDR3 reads CASKDSGTGRNKLFF. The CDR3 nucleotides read TGTGCCAGTAAGGATTCCGGGACAGGGAGGAACAAACTGTTTTTT. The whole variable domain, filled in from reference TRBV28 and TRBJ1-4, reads DVKVTQSSRYLVKRTGEKVFLECVQDMDHENMFWYRQDPGLGLRLIYFSYDVKMKEKGDIPEGYSVSREKKERFSLILESASTNQTSMYLCASKDSGTGRNKLFFGSGTQLSVL.

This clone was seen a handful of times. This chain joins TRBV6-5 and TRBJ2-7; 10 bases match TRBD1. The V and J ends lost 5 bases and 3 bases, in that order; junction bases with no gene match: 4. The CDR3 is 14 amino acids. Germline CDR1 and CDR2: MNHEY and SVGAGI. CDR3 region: CASSLTGGNYEQYF. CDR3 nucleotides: TGTGCCAGCAGTCTGACAGGGGGCAACTACGAGCAGTACTTC.

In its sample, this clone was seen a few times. The CDR3 nucleotides are TGTGCCAGCAGCTTCCAGGCGGGGGGGCATGCCGGGGAGCTGTTTTTT. It translates to CASSFQAGGHAGELFF. This rearrangement joins TRBV27 to TRBJ2-2, with 9 bases fitting TRBD2. The CDR3 loop spans 16 amino acids. The germline V gene has CDR1 MNHEY and CDR2 SMNVEV (reference sequence). The V and J ends lost 6 bases and 6 bases, in that order; junction bases with no gene match: 11.

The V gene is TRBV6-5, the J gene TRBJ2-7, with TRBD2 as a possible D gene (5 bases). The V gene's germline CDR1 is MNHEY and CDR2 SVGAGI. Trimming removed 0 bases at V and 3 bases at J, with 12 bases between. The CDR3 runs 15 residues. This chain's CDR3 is CASSYSVRGYYEQYF. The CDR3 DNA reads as TGTGCCAGCAGTTACTCGGTCCGGGGATACTACGAGCAGTACTTC.

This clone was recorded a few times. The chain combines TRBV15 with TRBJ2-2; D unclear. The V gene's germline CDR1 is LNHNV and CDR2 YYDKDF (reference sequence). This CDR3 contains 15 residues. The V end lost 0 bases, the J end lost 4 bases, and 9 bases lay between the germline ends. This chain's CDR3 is CATSRDRLRTGELFF. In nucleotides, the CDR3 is TGTGCCACCAGCAGAGATAGACTTCGCACCGGGGAGCTGTTTTTT.

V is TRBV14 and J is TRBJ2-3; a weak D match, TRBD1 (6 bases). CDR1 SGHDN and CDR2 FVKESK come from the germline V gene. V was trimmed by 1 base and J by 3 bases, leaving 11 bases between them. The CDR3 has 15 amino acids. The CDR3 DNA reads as TGTGCCAGCAGCCAAGCAGGGGTGGGGACAGATACGCAGTATTTT. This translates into CASSQAGVGTDTQYF.

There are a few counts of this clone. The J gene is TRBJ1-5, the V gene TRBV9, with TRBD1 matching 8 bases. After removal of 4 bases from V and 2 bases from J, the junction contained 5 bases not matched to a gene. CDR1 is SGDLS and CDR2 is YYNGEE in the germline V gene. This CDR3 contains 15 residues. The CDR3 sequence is CASSPRGQGNQPQHF. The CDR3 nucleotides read TGTGCCAGCAGCCCCCGGGGACAGGGCAATCAGCCCCAGCATTTT.

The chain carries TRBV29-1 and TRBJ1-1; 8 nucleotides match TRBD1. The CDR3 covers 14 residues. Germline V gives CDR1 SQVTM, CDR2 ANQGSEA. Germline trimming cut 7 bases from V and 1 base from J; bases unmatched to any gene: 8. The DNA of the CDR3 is TGCAGCGCCAGCACCGGGACAGGGAACACTGAAGCTTTCTTT. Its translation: CSASTGTGNTEAFF.

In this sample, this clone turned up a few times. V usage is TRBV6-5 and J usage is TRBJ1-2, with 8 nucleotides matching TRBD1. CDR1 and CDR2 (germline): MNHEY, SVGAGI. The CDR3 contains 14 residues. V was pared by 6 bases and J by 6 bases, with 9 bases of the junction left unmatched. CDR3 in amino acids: CASSPRTGLDGYTF. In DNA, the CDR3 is TGTGCCAGCAGCCCCCGGACAGGGCTGGATGGCTACACCTTC.

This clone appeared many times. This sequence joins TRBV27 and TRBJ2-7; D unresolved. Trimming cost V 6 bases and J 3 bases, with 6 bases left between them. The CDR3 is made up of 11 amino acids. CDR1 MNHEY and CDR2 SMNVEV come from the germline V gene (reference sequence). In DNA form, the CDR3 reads TGTGCCAGCAGCCGGAGCTACGAGCAGTACTTC. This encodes CASSRSYEQYF.

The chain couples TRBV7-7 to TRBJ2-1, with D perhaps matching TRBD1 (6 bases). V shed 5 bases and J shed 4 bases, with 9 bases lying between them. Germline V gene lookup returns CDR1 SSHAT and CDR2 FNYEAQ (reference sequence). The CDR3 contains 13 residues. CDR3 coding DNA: TGTGCCAGCAGCCTCGGACAGTACAATGAGCAGTTCTTC. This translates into CASSLGQYNEQFF.

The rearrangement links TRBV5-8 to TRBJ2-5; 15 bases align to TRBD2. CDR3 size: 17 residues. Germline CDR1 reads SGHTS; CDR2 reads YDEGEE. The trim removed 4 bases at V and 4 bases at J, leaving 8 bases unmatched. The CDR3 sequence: CASSAGTSGGPGETQYF. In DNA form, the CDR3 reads TGTGCCAGCAGCGCCGGGACTAGCGGGGGGCCCGGAGAGACCCAGTACTTC.

DNA of the CDR3: TGTGCCAGCAGTCGCGGGGGTCGGGATGAGCAGTTCTTC. It translates to CASSRGGRDEQFF. This chain joins TRBV6-6 and TRBJ2-1, with 7 bases lining up with TRBD2. V was clipped by 5 bases and J by 8 bases; unmatched bases: 6. The CDR3 contains 13 residues. Germline lookup yields CDR1 MNHNY and CDR2 SVGAGI (reference sequence).

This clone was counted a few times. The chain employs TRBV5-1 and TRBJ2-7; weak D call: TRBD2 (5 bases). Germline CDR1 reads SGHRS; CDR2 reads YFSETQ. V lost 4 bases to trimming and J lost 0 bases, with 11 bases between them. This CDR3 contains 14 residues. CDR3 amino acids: CASSREGHSYEQYF. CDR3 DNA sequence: TGCGCCAGCAGCCGGGAAGGCCACTCCTACGAGCAGTACTTC.

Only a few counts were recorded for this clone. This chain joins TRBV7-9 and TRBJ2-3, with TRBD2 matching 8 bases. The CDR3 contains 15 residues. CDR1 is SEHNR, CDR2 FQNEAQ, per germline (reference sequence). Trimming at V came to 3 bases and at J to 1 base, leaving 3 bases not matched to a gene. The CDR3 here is CASSFRGGGTDTQYF. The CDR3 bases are TGTGCCAGCAGCTTTCGGGGGGGAGGCACAGATACGCAGTATTTT.

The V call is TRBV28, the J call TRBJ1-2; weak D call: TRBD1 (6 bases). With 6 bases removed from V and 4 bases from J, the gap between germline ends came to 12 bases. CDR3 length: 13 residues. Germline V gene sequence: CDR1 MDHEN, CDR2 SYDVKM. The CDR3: CASSPGQTYGYTF. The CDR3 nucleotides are TGTGCCAGCAGCCCCGGACAGACCTATGGCTACACCTTC.

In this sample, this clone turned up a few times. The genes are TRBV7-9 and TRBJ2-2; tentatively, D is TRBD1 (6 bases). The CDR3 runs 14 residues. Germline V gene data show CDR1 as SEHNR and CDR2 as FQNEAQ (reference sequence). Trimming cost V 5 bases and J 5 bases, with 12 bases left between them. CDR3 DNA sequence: TGTGCCAGCAGCCTCACAGGGAGAACCGGGGAGCTGTTTTTT. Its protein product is CASSLTGRTGELFF.